These 26 T cell receptor beta chains originate from one sample sequenced in a study of blood T cell repertoires in COVID-19 (dated by TCRdb to about 2020). The library was generated by the immunoSEQ multiplex PCR assay. The immuneACCESS repertoire file appears here via TCRdb, limited to in-frame rearrangements. These files lack a portion of the clones; in checked studies, under half of the deficit traces to unresolved V genes, and the cause of the others is not known. The sample table shows around 160,000 clones, and roughly 76% are seen once. Roughly 7.7% of the sample is held by the ten biggest clonotypes. Sequencing was performed on peripheral blood. All receptors derive from a human donor with acute or convalescent COVID-19. The donor label of this sample is uncertain.

The chain couples TRBV6-5 to TRBJ1-2; no reliable D call. Germline V CDR1 and CDR2: MNHEY, SVGAGI. CDR3 size: 12 residues. Deletions cut 6 bases from V and 0 bases from J, with 5 bases between. The CDR3 DNA reads as TGTGCCAGCAGCAGTTCTAACTATGGCTACACCTTC. Translated, it gives CASSSSNYGYTF.

The rearrangement links TRBV6-6 to TRBJ2-3; D perhaps matches TRBD1 (6 bases). CDR3 length: 13 amino acids. Germline V CDR1 and CDR2: MNHNY, SVGAGI (reference sequence). Trimming left V 0 bases short and J 8 bases short, with 9 bases between. CDR3 DNA: TGTGCCAGCAGTTACTCGCAGGGGAGTACGCAGTATTTT. Its protein product is CASSYSQGSTQYF.

V usage is TRBV11-2 and J usage is TRBJ2-7; D might be TRBD1 (6 bases). The CDR3 spans 12 residues. CDR1 is SGHAT and CDR2 is FQNNGV in the germline V gene. V lost 7 bases to trimming and J lost 3 bases, with 10 bases between them. The CDR3 region has the DNA TGTGCCAGCACAGGACAGCACTACGAGCAGTACTTC. Residues: CASTGQHYEQYF.

The gene calls are TRBV2 and TRBJ2-4; D possibly corresponds to TRBD1 (5 bases). Germline V gene lookup returns CDR1 SNHLY and CDR2 FYNNEI. The CDR3 spans 15 residues. The V and J ends lost 5 bases and 0 bases respectively, with 11 bases between them. The CDR3 DNA follows: TGTGCCAGCAGTTCTCCAGGGCTAGCCAAAAACATTCAGTACTTC. It encodes CASSSPGLAKNIQYF.

The rearrangement joins TRBV6-5 to TRBJ2-7; tentative D call: TRBD2 (6 bases). CDR1 is MNHEY, CDR2 SVGAGI, per germline. CDR3 length equals 14 residues. Trimming removed 6 bases from V and 5 bases from J, with 17 bases in between. For the CDR3, the DNA is TGTGCCAGCAGACGGGACGGAGGGATCCACGAGCAGTACGTC. This gives the protein CASRRDGGIHEQYV.

This clone was observed once. The chain employs TRBV6-5 and TRBJ1-2; 7 positions match TRBD1. V gave up 7 bases and J gave up 8 bases; unmatched junction bases: 16. The CDR3 has 15 residues. Germline assignment: CDR1 MNHEY and CDR2 SVGAGI. CDR3 residues: CASILGQAIPLGYTF. CDR3 coding DNA: TGTGCCAGCATCCTAGGACAGGCCATCCCATTGGGCTACACCTTC.

This clone was picked up one time. V is TRBV6-5 and J is TRBJ2-4, with D perhaps TRBD1 (6 bases). Germline CDR1 is MNHEY and CDR2 is SVGAGI. Trimming shortened V by 4 bases and J by 6 bases, and 19 bases separated the two germline ends. This CDR3 contains 16 residues. The DNA of the CDR3 is TGTGCCAGCAGTTCTTCCGCCCCAGGGGATCGAAACATTCAGTACTTC. Translation: CASSSSAPGDRNIQYF.

This rearrangement joins TRBV28 to TRBJ1-2, with 9 bases fitting TRBD1. Trimming removed 5 bases from V and 4 bases from J; junction bases left unmatched: 11. CDR1 and CDR2 from the germline V gene are MDHEN and SYDVKM. The CDR3 is made up of 16 amino acids. CDR3 in DNA: TGTGCCAGCAGTCACCGGGACAGGGTTCTCATCTATGGCTACACCTTC. Translated, it gives CASSHRDRVLIYGYTF.

CDR3 amino acids: CASSEATGPPPRGNSPLHF. The DNA of the CDR3 is TGTGCCAGCAGTGAAGCAACTGGGCCCCCTCCAAGGGGGAATTCACCCCTCCACTTT. The chain combines TRBV6-1 with TRBJ1-6; tentatively, D is TRBD1 (6 bases). Germline V gene lookup returns CDR1 MNHNS and CDR2 SASEGT. V lost 0 bases, J lost 7 bases, and 22 bases lay in between. The CDR3 is made up of 19 amino acids.

The rearrangement links TRBV6-5 to TRBJ2-7; D might be TRBD1 (5 bases). Trimming removed 11 bases from V and 0 bases from J, with 14 bases in between. The CDR3 runs 13 residues. Per germline, CDR1 MNHEY and CDR2 SVGAGI. The CDR3 region is CAGRQGSSYEQYF. Here the CDR3 DNA reads TGTGCCGGCCGGCAGGGAAGCTCCTACGAGCAGTACTTC.

The V call is TRBV10-3, the J call TRBJ1-1; maybe TRBD1 (5 bases). The CDR3 spans 15 residues. V lost 5 bases and J lost 1, with 14 bases in between. From germline, CDR1 is ENHRY and CDR2 SYGVKD. This CDR3 reads CAISSKGRGNTEAFF. DNA of the CDR3: TGTGCCATCAGTTCGAAGGGGCGCGGGAACACTGAAGCTTTCTTT.

In the case of this clone: The sample carries other DNA sequences with the same CDR3. The chain has TRBV5-4 and TRBJ1-1; a possible D gene is TRBD1 (6 bases). Germline-derived CDR1 and CDR2 are SGHNT and YYREEE (reference sequence). V dropped 2 bases and J dropped 4 bases, with 9 bases sitting between them. There are 13 residues in the CDR3. CDR3 sequence reads: CASSFQGGTEAFF. For the CDR3, the DNA is TGTGCCAGCAGCTTCCAAGGGGGCACTGAAGCTTTCTTT.

The chain recombines TRBV7-8 with TRBJ2-1, with 12 bases that match TRBD1. Per the germline V gene, CDR1 is SGHVS and CDR2 is FQNEAQ. This CDR3 contains 18 residues. The V segment lost 5 bases and the J segment 5 bases; nucleotides outside the gene matches: 13. CDR3: CASSLLGTGGLEDNEQFF. CDR3 nucleotides: TGTGCCAGCAGCCTACTCGGGACAGGGGGCTTGGAGGACAATGAGCAGTTCTTC.

CDR3 nucleotide sequence: TGTGCCAGCAGCCCACGGGGGGGGACCGGGGAGCTGTTTTTT. It translates to CASSPRGGTGELFF. The chain recombines TRBV7-3 with TRBJ2-2; 8 nucleotides line up with TRBD2. The CDR3 length is 14 residues. Germline-derived CDR1 and CDR2 are SGHTA and FQGTGA. The ends lost 5 bases at V and 5 bases at J; junction bases unmatched: 4.

The V call is TRBV2, the J call TRBJ1-6, with D tentatively TRBD1 (6 bases). CDR3 length: 15 amino acids. Trimming shortened V by 6 bases and J by 14 bases, and 23 bases separated the two germline ends. Germline-derived CDR1 and CDR2 are SNHLY and FYNNEI. This chain's CDR3 is CASSQRGDRHSTLHF. The CDR3 region has the DNA TGTGCCAGCAGCCAGCGGGGCGACAGGCATAGCACCCTCCACTTT.

This clone was counted between two and nine times. The J gene is TRBJ2-1, the V gene TRBV4-2; 7 positions match TRBD1. The CDR3 is 13 amino acids. Trimming cost V 7 bases and J 8 bases; bases outside gene matches: 8. Per the germline V gene, CDR1 is LGHNA and CDR2 is YNFKEQ. The CDR3: CASTYRGVDEQFF. The CDR3 region has the DNA TGTGCCAGCACGTACAGGGGAGTGGATGAGCAGTTCTTC.

The V gene is TRBV20-1, the J gene TRBJ1-1; D gene ambiguous. The CDR3 has 12 amino acids. V was cut by 3 bases and J by 4 bases, with 9 bases left in between. Germline V lookup: CDR1 DFQATT, CDR2 SNEGSKA (reference sequence). The CDR3 here is CSASVTGTEAFF. The CDR3 nucleotides are TGCAGTGCTAGTGTGACGGGCACTGAAGCTTTCTTT.

The gene calls are TRBV18 and TRBJ1-6, with a tentative D call TRBD1 (6 bases). CDR1 KGHSH and CDR2 LQKENI come from the germline V gene. The V end was cut by 6 bases, the J end by 1 base, with 22 bases between. The CDR3 has 19 residues. The CDR3 nucleotides are TGTGCCAGCTCCCCTAGGACAGCCAGGTGGGATTCCTATAATTCACCCCTCCACTTT. Its protein product is CASSPRTARWDSYNSPLHF.

The chain has TRBV14 and TRBJ2-5, with 10 bases lining up with TRBD2. This CDR3 contains 14 residues. The J segment lost 4 bases and the V segment lost 2 bases, leaving 1 base of the junction unmatched. Germline loops: CDR1 SGHDN, CDR2 FVKESK. The CDR3 region is CASSQSGGAETQYF. The CDR3 coding sequence is TGTGCCAGCAGCCAAAGCGGGGGGGCAGAGACCCAGTACTTC.

The chain employs TRBV6-5 and TRBJ2-5; D is perhaps TRBD2 (6 bases). V lost 6 bases and J 5 bases, leaving 19 bases between the germline ends. This CDR3 spans 15 amino acids. In germline, CDR1 is MNHEY, CDR2 SVGAGI. In nucleotides, the CDR3 is TGTGCCAGCAGCTCCAGGTGGGGGGATATCGAGACCCAGTACTTC. This gives the protein CASSSRWGDIETQYF.

The gene calls are TRBV6-5 and TRBJ1-2, with 10 nucleotides matching TRBD1. The CDR3 has 13 residues. Looked up from germline, CDR1 is MNHEY and CDR2 is SVGAGI. The ends lost 7 bases at V and 7 bases at J; junction bases unmatched: 6. The CDR3, as DNA: TGTGCCAGCACCAGACAGGGGGCGCTTGGCTACACCTTC. Translating it yields CASTRQGALGYTF.

The chain uses TRBV30 and TRBJ1-1, with a weak D call TRBD1 (5 bases). V was shortened by 6 bases and J by 0 bases, with 8 bases between the two germline ends. The CDR3 sequence is 12 residues long. CDR1 is GTSNPN, CDR2 SVGIG, per germline (reference sequence). This chain's CDR3 is CACKGMNTEAFF. CDR3 sequence (DNA): TGTGCCTGTAAGGGGATGAACACTGAAGCTTTCTTT.

In this sample, this clone turned up once. DNA of the CDR3: TGTGCCACCAGTGAGAAACAGGGGAGTCAGCCCCAGCATTTT. Translating it yields CATSEKQGSQPQHF. V usage is TRBV24-1 and J usage is TRBJ1-5, with 7 bases aligning to TRBD1. This CDR3 region has 14 residues. Germline V gene sequence: CDR1 KGHDR, CDR2 SFDVKD. J was trimmed by 6 bases and V by 4 bases; bases with no gene match: 5.

This clone was seen only once. The rearrangement uses TRBV7-2 and TRBJ2-1; tentatively, D is TRBD2 (5 bases). Deletions cut 3 bases from V and 2 bases from J, with 14 bases between. Germline loops: CDR1 SGHTA, CDR2 FQGNSA. This CDR3 spans 16 amino acids. In DNA, the CDR3 is TGTGCCAGCAGCTTGGAGGCGCTTACTCCCTACAATGAGCAGTTCTTC. This gives the protein CASSLEALTPYNEQFF.

The chain joins TRBV30 to TRBJ1-5; D might be TRBD1 (5 bases). CDR3 length: 16 residues. Germline lookup yields CDR1 GTSNPN and CDR2 SVGIG (reference sequence). Trimming took 1 base from V and 5 from J, leaving 18 bases between them. The CDR3 spells CAWSDPNRGVYQPQHF. CDR3 nucleotide sequence: TGTGCCTGGAGTGACCCTAATCGGGGGGTTTATCAGCCCCAGCATTTT. The full variable domain, rest sourced from reference TRBV30 and TRBJ1-5, is SQTIHQWPATLVQPVGSPLSLECTVEGTSNPNLYWYRQAAGRGLQLLFYSVGIGQISSEVPQNLSASRPQDRQFILSSKKLLLSDSGFYLCAWSDPNRGVYQPQHFGDGTRLSIL.

The chain links TRBV24-1 to TRBJ2-5, with a weak D call TRBD2 (7 bases). V lost 1 base and J 1 base, leaving 12 bases between the germline ends. The CDR3 loop spans 16 amino acids. Germline-derived CDR1 and CDR2 are KGHDR and SFDVKD. The CDR3 protein is CATSDFGAGAQETQYF. Written as DNA, the CDR3 is TGTGCCACCAGTGATTTCGGGGCGGGGGCCCAAGAGACCCAGTACTTC.